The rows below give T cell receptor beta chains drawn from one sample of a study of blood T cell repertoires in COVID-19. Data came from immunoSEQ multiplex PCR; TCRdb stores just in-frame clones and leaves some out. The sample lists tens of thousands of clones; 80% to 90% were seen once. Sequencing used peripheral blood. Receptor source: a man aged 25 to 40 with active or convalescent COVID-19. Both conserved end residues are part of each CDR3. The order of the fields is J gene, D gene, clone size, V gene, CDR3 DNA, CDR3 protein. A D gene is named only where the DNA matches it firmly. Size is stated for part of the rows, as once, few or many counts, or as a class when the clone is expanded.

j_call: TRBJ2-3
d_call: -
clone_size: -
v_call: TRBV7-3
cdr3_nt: TGTGCCAGCAGCTTATCGACAGGCGGCACAGATACGCAGTATTTT
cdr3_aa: CASSLSTGGTDTQYF

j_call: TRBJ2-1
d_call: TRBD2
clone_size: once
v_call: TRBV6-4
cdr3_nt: TGTGCCAGCAGTGACCCTCCCGAAAGACTAGCGGGGAGCTCCTACAATGAGCAGTTCTTC
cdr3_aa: CASSDPPERLAGSSYNEQFF

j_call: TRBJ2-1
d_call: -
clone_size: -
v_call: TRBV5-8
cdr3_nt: TGTGCCAGCAGCCAACTAGCTTTTGAGCAGTTCTTC
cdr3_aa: CASSQLAFEQFF

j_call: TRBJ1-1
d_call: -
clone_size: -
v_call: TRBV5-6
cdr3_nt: TGTGCCAGCAGCTCCGACAGCACTGAAGCTTTCTTT
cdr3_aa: CASSSDSTEAFF

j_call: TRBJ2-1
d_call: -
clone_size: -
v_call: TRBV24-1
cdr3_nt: TGTGCCACCAGTGATTTACCTACCCCGAGCTCCTACAATGAGCAGTTCTTC
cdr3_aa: CATSDLPTPSSYNEQFF

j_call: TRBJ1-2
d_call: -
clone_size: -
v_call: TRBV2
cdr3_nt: TGTGCCAGCAGTGGGACCGGGACAAACTATGGCTACACCTTC
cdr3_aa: CASSGTGTNYGYTF

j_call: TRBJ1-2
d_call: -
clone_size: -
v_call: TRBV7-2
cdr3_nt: TGTGCCAGCAGCCTACAGAGTAACTATGGCTACACCTTC
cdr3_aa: CASSLQSNYGYTF

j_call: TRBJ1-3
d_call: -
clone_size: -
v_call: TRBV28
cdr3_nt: TGTGCCACCGGGTCCGTTACCCTCGTCTCTGGAAACACCATATATTTT
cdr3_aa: CATGSVTLVSGNTIYF

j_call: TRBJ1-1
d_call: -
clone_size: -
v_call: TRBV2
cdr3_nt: TGTGCCAGCAGTGAAGCGCTTCCGGGTCCGAACACTGAAGCTTTCTTT
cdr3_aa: CASSEALPGPNTEAFF

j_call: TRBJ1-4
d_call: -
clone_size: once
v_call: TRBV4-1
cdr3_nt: TGCGCCAGCAGCCAAGACTGGCAGGGTGAAAAACTGTTTTTT
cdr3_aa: CASSQDWQGEKLFF